This TCR beta chain was profiled in a study of blood T cell repertoires in COVID-19. Per germline, CDR1 SGDLS and CDR2 YYNGEE. Trimming removed 0 bases at V and 7 bases at J, with 11 bases between. The CDR3 is 14 amino acids. In the study's own analysis: Reference gene primer amplification in the assay estimated nucleated cell counts. TCRdb's table, derived via immunoSEQ multiplex PCR, lists solely in-frame clones and lacks some. V and J calls and clone size come straight from that table; D and trimming were deduced from the DNA. Here the sample spans about 180,000 clones, around 85% being singletons.

The V and J genes are TRBV9 and TRBJ2-1, with D maybe TRBD1 (5 bases). The sequencing input was peripheral blood. The receptor was derived from a man aged 60-69 years with acute or convalescent COVID-19. The CDR3 nucleotides read TGTGCCAGCAGCGTAGAGATGGGGCTTAATGAGCAGTTCTTC. This sequence encodes CASSVEMGLNEQFF. Variable domain in full (rest from reference TRBV9 and TRBJ2-1): DSGVTQTPKHLITATGQRVTLRCSPRSGDLSVYWYQQSLDQGLQFLIQYYNGEERAKGNILERFSAQQFPDLHSELNLSSLELGDSALYFCASSVEMGLNEQFFGPGTRLTVL.